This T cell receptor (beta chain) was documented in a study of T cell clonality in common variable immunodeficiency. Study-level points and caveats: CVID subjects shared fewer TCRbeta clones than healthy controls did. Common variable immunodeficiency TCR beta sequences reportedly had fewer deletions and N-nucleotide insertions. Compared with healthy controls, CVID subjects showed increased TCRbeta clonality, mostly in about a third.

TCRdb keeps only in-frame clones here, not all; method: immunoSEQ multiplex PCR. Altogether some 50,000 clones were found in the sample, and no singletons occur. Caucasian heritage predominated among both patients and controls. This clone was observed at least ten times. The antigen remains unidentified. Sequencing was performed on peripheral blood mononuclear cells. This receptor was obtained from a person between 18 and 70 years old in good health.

CDR3 amino acids: CASNSRDRGVWDSPLHF. Incomplete CDR3 DNA: TGTGCCAGTAACTCCCGGGACAGGGGAGTTTGGGATTCACCC. The rearrangement links TRBV19 to TRBJ1-6; 10 bases align to TRBD1. The missing CDR3 end, 3 residues past where the read stops, is filled in from the germline J gene. With 7 bases clipped from V and 8 bases from J, the junction kept 14 bases outside the gene matches. The germline V gene encodes CDR1 LNHDA and CDR2 SQIVND (reference sequence). The CDR3 sequence is 17 residues long.